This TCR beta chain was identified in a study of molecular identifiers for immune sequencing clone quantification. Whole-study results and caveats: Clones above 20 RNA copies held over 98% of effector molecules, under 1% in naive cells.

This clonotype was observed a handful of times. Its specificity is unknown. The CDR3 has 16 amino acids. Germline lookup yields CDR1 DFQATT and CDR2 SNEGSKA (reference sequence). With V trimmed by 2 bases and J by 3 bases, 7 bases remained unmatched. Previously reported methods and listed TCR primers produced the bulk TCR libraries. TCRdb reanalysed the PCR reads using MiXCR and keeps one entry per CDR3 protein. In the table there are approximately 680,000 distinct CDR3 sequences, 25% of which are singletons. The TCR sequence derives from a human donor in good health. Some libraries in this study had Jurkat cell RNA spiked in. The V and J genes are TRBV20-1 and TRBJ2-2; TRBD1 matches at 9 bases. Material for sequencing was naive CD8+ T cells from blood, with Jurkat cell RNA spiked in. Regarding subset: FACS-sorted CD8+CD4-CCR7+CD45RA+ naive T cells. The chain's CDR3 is CSARNRGRLDTGELFF. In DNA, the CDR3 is TGCAGTGCTAGAAACAGGGGGCGCTTGGACACCGGGGAGCTGTTTTTT.